A selection of T cell receptor beta chains follows, all from one sample in a study of response to subunit inactivated influenza vaccine. TCRdb recomputed calls from the RT-PCR reads with MiXCR, one row per CDR3 protein. The table records almost 250,000 distinct CDR3 sequences, 12% of them present only once. Specimen: non-naive T cells sorted from PBMCs, collected 14 to 15 days before vaccination. These receptors all stem from a middle-aged man who received an inactivated influenza vaccine. Both conserved end residues are part of each CDR3. Each record gives: D gene, clone size, J gene, V gene, CDR3 protein, CDR3 DNA. The D gene is left open where the match is weak. Rows give clone size only sometimes, using once, few, many, or a class for an expanded clone.

TRBD2 NA TRBJ2-1 TRBV4-3 CASSHGLAGGQFF TGCGCCAGCAGCCACGGACTAGCGGGAGGGCAGTTCTTC
TRBD1 few TRBJ2-7 TRBV29-1 CSVYTQGVTYEQYF TGCAGCGTTTATACACAGGGGGTGACCTACGAGCAGTACTTC
TRBD2 NA TRBJ2-5 TRBV6-5 CASSSRTSGRFRETQYF TGTGCCAGCAGTTCCCGGACTAGCGGGAGGTTCAGGGAGACCCAGTACTTC
NA NA TRBJ2-1 TRBV5-6 CASSLGTGSRQRVLYNEQFF TGTGCCAGCAGCTTGGGTACCGGTAGCCGGCAGCGCGTCCTCTACAATGAGCAGTTCTTC
NA few TRBJ1-2 TRBV20-1 CSARLYGDGYTF TGCAGTGCTAGATTGTACGGAGATGGCTACACCTTC
NA NA TRBJ2-1 TRBV30 CAWKRQWYNEQFF TGTGCCTGGAAGAGACAGTGGTACAATGAGCAGTTCTTC
TRBD2 NA TRBJ2-1 TRBV7-9 CASFLAGAHNEQFF TGTGCCAGCTTCCTCGCGGGAGCTCACAATGAGCAGTTCTTC
NA NA TRBJ2-4 TRBV20-1 CSASPWETKNIQYF TGCAGTGCTAGTCCCTGGGAAACCAAAAACATTCAGTACTTC
TRBD2 few TRBJ2-7 TRBV6-1 CASSRTSGGGGEQYF TGTGCCAGCAGTAGGACTAGCGGGGGTGGTGGGGAGCAGTACTTC
NA NA TRBJ2-5 TRBV5-1 CASSTGTLEETQYF TGCGCCAGCAGCACCGGGACACTAGAAGAGACCCAGTACTTC
NA NA TRBJ2-4 TRBV7-2 CASSPNNLAKNIQYF TGTGCCAGCAGCCCCAACAATCTAGCCAAAAACATTCAGTACTTC
TRBD1 NA TRBJ2-5 TRBV7-9 CASSLAAGTGGMTQYF TGTGCCAGCAGCTTGGCAGCCGGGACAGGGGGTATGACCCAGTACTTC
TRBD1 NA TRBJ2-4 TRBV3-1 CASSQVSGQGNKNIQYF TGTGCCAGCAGCCAAGTTTCGGGACAGGGAAACAAAAACATTCAGTACTTC
NA few TRBJ2-5 TRBV28 CASRPIWAEKTQYF TGTGCCAGCAGGCCCATTTGGGCGGAGAAGACCCAGTACTTC
NA NA TRBJ1-5 TRBV24-1 CATSDFKGFPQHF TGTGCCACCAGTGATTTTAAGGGTTTTCCCCAGCATTTT
NA few TRBJ1-2 TRBV7-2 CASSPSSQNYGYTF TGTGCCAGCAGCCCTTCCTCCCAAAACTATGGCTACACCTTC
TRBD1 few TRBJ1-1 TRBV18 CASSPPLGQGGMNTEAFF TGTGCCAGCTCACCCCCTCTGGGACAGGGGGGGATGAACACTGAAGCTTTCTTT
TRBD1 NA TRBJ1-2 TRBV11-2 CASTIGTGDYGYTF TGTGCCAGCACCATAGGAACAGGGGACTATGGCTACACCTTC
NA few TRBJ2-4 TRBV4-3 CASSQEGAARVAKNIQYF TGCGCCAGCAGCCAAGAAGGGGCCGCCCGGGTAGCCAAAAACATTCAGTACTTC
TRBD1 NA TRBJ1-2 TRBV20-1 CSARGDRDYGYTF TGCAGTGCTAGGGGGGACAGGGACTATGGCTACACCTTC
TRBD1 NA TRBJ2-7 TRBV3-1 CASSFRDSRNYEQYF TGTGCCAGCAGCTTCCGGGACAGTAGGAACTACGAGCAGTACTTC
NA NA TRBJ2-1 TRBV5-1 CASSLGQYEQFF TGCGCCAGCAGCTTGGGGCAGTATGAGCAGTTCTTC
TRBD2 NA TRBJ2-5 TRBV9 CASSVGPSGNQETQYF TGTGCCAGCAGCGTAGGTCCTAGCGGCAATCAAGAGACCCAGTACTTC
TRBD2 NA TRBJ2-2 TRBV9 CASSRDYGYTGELFF TGTGCCAGCAGCCGGGACTACGGATACACCGGGGAGCTGTTTTTT
NA few TRBJ2-5 TRBV12-3/TRBV12-4 CASSFSAGQETQYF TGTGCCAGCAGTTTTTCGGCTGGGCAAGAGACCCAGTACTTC
NA NA TRBJ2-7 TRBV5-1 CASSSNGGQFHYEQYF TGCGCCAGCAGCTCCAACGGGGGACAGTTCCACTACGAGCAGTACTTC
NA few TRBJ1-4 TRBV4-3 CASSRTFKGVNEKLFF TGCGCCAGCAGCCGGACCTTTAAGGGGGTTAATGAAAAACTGTTTTTT
TRBD2 NA TRBJ2-1 TRBV28 CASSLQAGGRHEQFF TGTGCCAGCAGTTTACAAGCGGGAGGAAGGCATGAGCAGTTCTTC
NA few TRBJ2-4 TRBV5-1 CASSLSRRDRNIQYF TGCGCCAGCAGCTTAAGTAGGCGGGATAGAAACATTCAGTACTTC
TRBD1 few TRBJ2-5 TRBV10-3 CAISEQGGTQYF TGTGCCATCAGTGAACAGGGGGGGACCCAGTACTTC
TRBD2 few TRBJ2-7 TRBV28 CASRRSGTYEQYF TGTGCCAGCAGGCGTAGCGGGACTTACGAGCAGTACTTC
TRBD1 many TRBJ1-2 TRBV27 CASSLLGQGRDGYTF TGTGCCAGCAGTCTGCTGGGACAGGGAAGGGATGGCTACACCTTC
NA NA TRBJ2-1 TRBV29-1 CSVPSEGYNEQFF TGCAGCGTTCCTAGCGAGGGGTACAATGAGCAGTTCTTC
TRBD1 NA TRBJ1-1 TRBV5-5 CASNPQGANTEAFF TGTGCCAGCAATCCTCAGGGGGCCAACACTGAAGCTTTCTTT
NA few TRBJ2-1 TRBV24-1 CATSDLQGPNNEQFF TGTGCCACCAGTGATTTGCAGGGGCCGAACAATGAGCAGTTCTTC
NA few TRBJ1-1 TRBV12-3/TRBV12-4 CASSLMGGNTEAFF TGTGCCAGCAGTTTAATGGGGGGGAACACTGAAGCTTTCTTT
NA NA TRBJ2-7 TRBV6-1 CASSEAVPYEQYF TGTGCCAGCAGTGAAGCAGTCCCTTACGAGCAGTACTTC
NA NA TRBJ1-5 TRBV20-1 CSAREAGGYVNQPQHF TGCAGTGCTAGAGAGGCGGGTGGGTATGTCAATCAGCCCCAGCATTTT